These T cell receptor beta chains were read from a single sample in a study of cytomegalovirus exposure and HLA in healthy donors. Some clones are missing from TCRdb's copy, which holds only in-frame ones; the method was immunoSEQ multiplex PCR. The sample table sets out about 130,000 clones. Sequencing used PBMCs. The source is a woman aged 60-70 years in good health and CMV-seronegative. The conserved cysteine and the conserved F or W are not part of the CDR3 here. D genes are given only for firm matches.

V gene	D gene	CDR3 protein
TRBV5-1	TRBD1	ASSWGTGYGYT
TRBV10-3	.	AISGDGPGTGELF
TRBV2	.	ASSEVKGSYEQY
TRBV18	.	ASSPLAGWAF
TRBV7-3	.	ASRSSANTEAF
TRBV6-7	.	ARQNRAKGTLH
TRBV9	.	ASSVGGPLH
TRBV28	.	ASSSTGIGGTEAF
TRBV28	.	ASSPPGVKANSPLH
TRBV7-8	.	ASSLELAYNSPLH
TRBV6-5	TRBD1	ASSSSGTGGLEQF
TRBV27	TRBD1	ASSPQQGALGGYT
TRBV5-1	.	ASSRGWTEAF
TRBV5-1	.	ASSFGVYNEQF
TRBV7-2	TRBD1	ASSPSDRMGQETQY
TRBV27	TRBD1	ASSLSGGRSRLSTDTQY
TRBV28	TRBD1	ASSSPGQLNTGELF
TRBV28	.	ASSLSGGSEKLF
TRBV6-5	.	ACSRSNEQF
TRBV5-1	TRBD2	ASSLMLGGVDEQF
TRBV28	.	ASSLQGLLEAF
TRBV13	TRBD2	ASSLLSNLAGPSTDTQY
TRBV7-6	TRBD1	ASSFQIQGSEGYT
TRBV11-2	TRBD2	ASSLGLAGSDNEQF
TRBV30	.	AWSVRLAADTQY
TRBV15	.	ATSGEQTLVGQPQH
TRBV7-3	.	ASSFQEADTQY
TRBV5-1	.	ASSLGLEGQPQH
TRBV7-9	.	ASSLGADTDTQY
TRBV14	TRBD1	ASSQDRVGYT
TRBV7-8	TRBD2	ASSLIMGGSNTGELF
TRBV7-9	TRBD2	ASSSESSGRVYNEQF
TRBV28	TRBD1	ASKTGGYEQY
TRBV19	TRBD1	ASSSHRGREPLH
TRBV6-1	.	ATPPNNMLAGGYT
TRBV6-6	.	ASTLHGENYGYT
TRBV7-9	TRBD2	ASSLASGLAGFSYEQY
TRBV6-1	.	ASSDRSAAADTQY
TRBV28	TRBD1	ASSFRQGYTGELF
TRBV29-1	.	SGTAGTNYGYT
TRBV7-3	TRBD1	ASSPGQGINYGYT
TRBV2	TRBD2	ASSEARRSGGTYNEQF
TRBV7-9	.	ASSPELVLNTEAF
TRBV29-1	.	SVEDPYEQF
TRBV6-5	.	ASSPGTLNTEAF
TRBV6-1	TRBD1	ASSGGTGGFLVGTEAF
TRBV2	TRBD1	ASRAPGQGNTEAF
TRBV5-1	TRBD1	ASSFGTGAYEQY
TRBV28	.	ASNQVEPTEAF
TRBV28	.	ASSPPFGAGEQY
TRBV28	TRBD1	ASSSGQGFNEQF
TRBV7-8	TRBD1	ASSPRTGTGANVLT
TRBV6-4	TRBD2	ASSASGSEQF